This T cell receptor (beta chain) derives from a study of identical twins. Regarding the study as a whole: Sharing of beta out-of-frame sequences by twins showed a weaker excess. These conclusions were based on statistical analysis (cross-sectional, not following the same donors).

This clonotype was observed a few times. Its antigen is undetermined. Germline CDR1 and CDR2: PRHDT and FYEKMQ (reference sequence). The CDR3 covers 14 residues. With 0 bases removed from V and 4 bases from J, the gap between germline ends came to 10 bases. TCRdb reprocessed the 5' RACE reads with MiXCR, giving one entry per CDR3 protein. The data hold about 530,000 distinct CDR3 sequences, with approximately 16% observed a single time. The same data also went into a second study, on yellow fever vaccine responses in identical twins.

The V and J genes are TRBV13 and TRBJ2-7, with a tentative D call TRBD1 (6 bases). The sample was CD4+ T cells sorted from blood. The TCR originated in a woman aged 18-29 years in good health. The CDR3 spells CASSLGNRVYEQYV. The CDR3, as DNA: TGTGCCAGCAGCTTAGGCAACAGGGTGTACGAGCAGTACGTC.